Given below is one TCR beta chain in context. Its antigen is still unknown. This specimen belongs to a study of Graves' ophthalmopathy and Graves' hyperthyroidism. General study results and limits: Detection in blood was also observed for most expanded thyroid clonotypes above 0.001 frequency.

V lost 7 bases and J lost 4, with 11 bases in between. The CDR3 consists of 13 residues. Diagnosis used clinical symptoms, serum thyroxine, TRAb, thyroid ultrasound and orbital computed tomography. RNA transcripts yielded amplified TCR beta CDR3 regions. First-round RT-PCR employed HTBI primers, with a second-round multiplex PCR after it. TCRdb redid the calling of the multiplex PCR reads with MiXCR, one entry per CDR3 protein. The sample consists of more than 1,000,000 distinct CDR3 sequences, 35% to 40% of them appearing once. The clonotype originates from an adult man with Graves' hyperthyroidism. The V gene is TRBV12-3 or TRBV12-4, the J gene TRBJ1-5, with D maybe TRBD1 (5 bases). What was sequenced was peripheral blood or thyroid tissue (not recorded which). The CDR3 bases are TGTGCCAGCACCCAGTGGGGGAATCAGCCCCAGCATTTT. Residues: CASTQWGNQPQHF.